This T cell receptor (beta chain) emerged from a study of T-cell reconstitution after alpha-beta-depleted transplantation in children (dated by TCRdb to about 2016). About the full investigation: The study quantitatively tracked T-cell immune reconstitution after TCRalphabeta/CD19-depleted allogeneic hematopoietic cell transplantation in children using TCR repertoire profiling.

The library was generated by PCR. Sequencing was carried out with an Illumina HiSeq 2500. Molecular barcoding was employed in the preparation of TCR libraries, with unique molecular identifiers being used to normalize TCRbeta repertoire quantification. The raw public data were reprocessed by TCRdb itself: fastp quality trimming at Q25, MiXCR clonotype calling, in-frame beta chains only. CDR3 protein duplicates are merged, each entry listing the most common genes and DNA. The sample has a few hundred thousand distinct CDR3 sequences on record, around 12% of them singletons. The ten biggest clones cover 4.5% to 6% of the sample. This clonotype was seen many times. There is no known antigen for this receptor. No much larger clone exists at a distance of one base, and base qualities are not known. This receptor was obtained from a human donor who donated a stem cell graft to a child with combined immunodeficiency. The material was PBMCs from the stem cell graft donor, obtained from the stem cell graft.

DNA sequence: TGTGCCAGCAGCGTAGCCGACACAGATACGCAGTATTTT. Its coded protein is CASSVADTDTQYF. The rearrangement combines TRBV9 with TRBJ2-3; no D gene is confidently identified. The CDR3 goes from the cysteine to the phenylalanine over 13 residues. Only the CDR3 DNA stays, 39 bases, in frame from base 1. A distance of 4 bases separates the germline ends of V and J, which lose 0 bases and 2 bases respectively. The germline V gene sets CDR1 to SGDLS and CDR2 to YYNGEE.